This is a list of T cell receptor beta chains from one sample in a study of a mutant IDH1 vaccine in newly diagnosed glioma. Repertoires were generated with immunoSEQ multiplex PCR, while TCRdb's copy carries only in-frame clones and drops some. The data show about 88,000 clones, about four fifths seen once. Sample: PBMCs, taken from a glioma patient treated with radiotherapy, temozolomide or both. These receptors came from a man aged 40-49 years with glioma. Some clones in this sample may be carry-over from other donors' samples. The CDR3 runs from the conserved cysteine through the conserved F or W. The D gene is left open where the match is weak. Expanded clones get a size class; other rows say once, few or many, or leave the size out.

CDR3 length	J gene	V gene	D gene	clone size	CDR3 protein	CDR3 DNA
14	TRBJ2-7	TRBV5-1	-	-	CASSITGEAYEQYF	TGCGCCAGCAGCATTACAGGGGAGGCCTACGAGCAGTACTTC
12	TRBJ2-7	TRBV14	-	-	CASSQSSVEQYF	TGTGCCAGCAGCCAATCCTCCGTTGAGCAGTACTTC
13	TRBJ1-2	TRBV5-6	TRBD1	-	CASSQTGSYGYTF	TGTGCCAGCAGCCAGACAGGGTCCTATGGCTACACCTTC
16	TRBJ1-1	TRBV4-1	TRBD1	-	CASSQETGAKGTEAFF	TGCGCCAGCAGCCAAGAGACAGGGGCCAAGGGGACTGAAGCTTTCTTT
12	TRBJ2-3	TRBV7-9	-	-	CASSLAGNTQYF	TGTGCCAGCAGCTTAGCAGGGAATACGCAGTATTTT
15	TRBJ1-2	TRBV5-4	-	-	CASSLAVSGNYGYTF	TGTGCCAGCAGCTTGGCCGTGTCAGGGAACTATGGCTACACCTTC
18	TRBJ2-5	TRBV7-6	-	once	CASSRYSTGQRQTETQYF	TGTGCCAGCAGCCGTTATTCTACAGGGCAAAGACAGACGGAGACCCAGTACTTC
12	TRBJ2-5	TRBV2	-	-	CASSLTWETQYF	TGTGCCAGCAGTCTTACATGGGAGACCCAGTACTTC
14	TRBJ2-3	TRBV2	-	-	CASSGVAGTDTQYF	TGTGCCAGCAGTGGCGTTGCTGGCACAGATACGCAGTATTTT
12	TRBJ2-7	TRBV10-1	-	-	CASSADVREQYF	TGCGCCAGCAGCGCCGATGTCCGGGAGCAGTACTTC
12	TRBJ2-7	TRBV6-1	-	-	CASTHRNYEQYF	TGTGCCAGCACGCACAGAAACTACGAGCAGTACTTC
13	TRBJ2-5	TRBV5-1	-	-	CASSFEGKKTQYF	TGCGCCAGCAGCTTCGAGGGAAAAAAGACCCAGTACTTC
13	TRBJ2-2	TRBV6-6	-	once	CASSRANTGELFF	TGTGCCAGCAGCAGAGCTAACACCGGGGAGCTGTTTTTT
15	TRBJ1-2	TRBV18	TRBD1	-	CASSPVGQGTDGYTF	TGTGCCAGCTCACCAGTGGGACAGGGGACGGATGGCTACACCTTC
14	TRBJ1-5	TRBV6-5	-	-	CASSYSLGDQPQHF	TGTGCCAGCAGTTACTCTTTGGGGGATCAGCCCCAGCATTTT
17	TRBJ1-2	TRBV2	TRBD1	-	CASTTQTGGSSNYGYTF	TGTGCCAGCACCACTCAGACAGGGGGCTCTTCTAACTATGGCTACACCTTC
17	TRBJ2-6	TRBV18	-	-	CASSPRDRSSGANVLTF	TGTGCCAGCTCACCAAGAGACAGAAGCTCTGGGGCCAACGTCCTGACTTTC
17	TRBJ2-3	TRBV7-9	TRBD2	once	CASSLGLAGASTDTQYF	TGTGCCAGCAGCTTAGGTCTAGCGGGGGCCTCCACAGATACGCAGTATTTT
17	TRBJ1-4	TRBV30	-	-	CAWSMVLGGPINEKLFF	TGTGCCTGGAGTATGGTCCTGGGGGGACCCATTAATGAAAAACTGTTTTTT
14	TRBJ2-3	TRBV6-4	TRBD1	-	CASRKQGASDTQYF	TGTGCCAGCAGGAAACAGGGGGCTTCAGATACGCAGTATTTT
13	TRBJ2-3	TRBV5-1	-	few	CASSFTPPDTQYF	TGCGCCAGCAGCTTTACCCCACCAGATACGCAGTATTTT
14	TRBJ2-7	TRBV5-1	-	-	CASSLTGLTYEQYF	TGCGCCAGCAGCCTAACGGGACTTACCTACGAGCAGTACTTC